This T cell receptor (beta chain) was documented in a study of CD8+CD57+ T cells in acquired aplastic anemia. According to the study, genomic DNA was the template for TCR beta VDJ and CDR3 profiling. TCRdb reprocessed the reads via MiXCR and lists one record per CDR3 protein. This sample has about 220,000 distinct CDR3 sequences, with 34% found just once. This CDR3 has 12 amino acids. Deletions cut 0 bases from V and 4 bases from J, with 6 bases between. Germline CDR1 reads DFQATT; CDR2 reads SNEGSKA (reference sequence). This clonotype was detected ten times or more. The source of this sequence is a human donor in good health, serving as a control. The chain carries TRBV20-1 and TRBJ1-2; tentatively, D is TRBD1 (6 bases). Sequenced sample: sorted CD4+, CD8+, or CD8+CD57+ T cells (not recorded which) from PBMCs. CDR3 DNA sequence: TGCAGTGCTAGAGAGGACAGCTATGGCTACACCTTC. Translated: CSAREDSYGYTF.